This T cell receptor (beta chain) is drawn from a study of beta chain features in type 1 diabetes. General study results and limits: VDJ junctions from type 1 diabetes patients carried fewer insertions and larger deletions.

This CDR3 region has 12 residues. After removal of 3 bases from V and 5 bases from J, the junction contained 0 bases not matched to a gene. In germline, CDR1 is GTSNPN, CDR2 SVGIG (reference sequence). There are a few counts of this clone. No antigen is known for it. The isolated RNA, all of it, was reverse transcribed, so expressed TCRB transcripts were what got sequenced. Using immunoSEQ multiplex PCR, the repertoire was profiled, and TCRdb retains in-frame clones only, with some absent. The table records 140,000 or so clones, roughly a tenth of them present only once. This TCR was recovered from a man aged 18 to 29 in good health. Sequences were obtained from central memory CD4+ T cells from blood. The chain employs TRBV30 and TRBJ1-5; 8 nucleotides line up with TRBD1. Here the CDR3 DNA reads TGTGCCTGGAGGGGACAGGATCAGCCCCAGCATTTT. Translation: CAWRGQDQPQHF.